The rows below give T cell receptor beta chains drawn from one sample of a study of T cell responses to AZD1222 COVID-19 vaccine. Assay: immunoSEQ multiplex PCR; the TCRdb copy retains only in-frame clones and omits some. The sample has approximately 170,000 clones; around 91% are singletons. The input for sequencing was peripheral blood, taken on day 0 of AZD1222 vaccination. These receptors all come from an adult in good health. The CDR3 runs from the conserved cysteine through the conserved F or W. The order of the fields is clone size, D gene, V gene, J gene, CDR3 DNA, CDR3 protein. The D gene is left open where the match is weak. Rows may omit the clone size; those that give it use once, few, many or a size class.

-	TRBD1	TRBV10-3	TRBJ2-7	TGTGCCACCGGGCAGGACAGGGGTTCGCCCTACGAGCAGTACTTC	CATGQDRGSPYEQYF
many	-	TRBV5-1	TRBJ1-5	TGCGCCAGCAGCCCTTCGGACAGAACGAATCAGCCCCAGCATTTT	CASSPSDRTNQPQHF
-	TRBD1	TRBV24-1	TRBJ2-4	TGTGCCACCTCTGGGACAGGGGCGGTTAATGGAAACATTCAGTACTTC	CATSGTGAVNGNIQYF
-	TRBD2	TRBV10-1	TRBJ2-1	TGCGCCAGCAGTTCTAGCGGGGGGGACAATGAGCAGTTCTTC	CASSSSGGDNEQFF
-	-	TRBV5-5	TRBJ1-5	TGTGCCAGCAGCTTGGTTCACCAAAATCAGCCCCAGCATTTT	CASSLVHQNQPQHF
-	-	TRBV3-1/TRBV3-2	TRBJ1-5	TGTGCCAGCAGCCAAGAGGGGGCTTCACATCAGCCCCAGCATTTT	CASSQEGASHQPQHF
-	TRBD2	TRBV4-1	TRBJ2-2	TGCGCCAGCAGGCTAGCGGGGGCCGGGGAGCTGTTTTTT	CASRLAGAGELFF
once	-	TRBV6-1	TRBJ1-4	TGTGCCAGCAGTGAATTTGGCCGCGGAGGGGTTTTT	CASSEFGRGGVF
-	-	TRBV9	TRBJ2-1	TGTGCCAGCAGCGTAGAGGGGGCGGCGGGGATAAGCAATGAGCAGTTCTTC	CASSVEGAAGISNEQFF
-	-	TRBV6-5	TRBJ2-7	TGTGCCAGCAGTTACGACAAATACTACGAGCAGTACTTC	CASSYDKYYEQYF
-	TRBD1	TRBV6-1	TRBJ2-7	TGTGCCAGCAGTGAAAGACAGGGGGCGATCGAGCAGTACTTC	CASSERQGAIEQYF
-	TRBD2	TRBV28	TRBJ2-5	TGTGCCAGCAACACTCCCGCAGGCGGGGGGACCCAGTACTTC	CASNTPAGGGTQYF
once	-	TRBV6-5	TRBJ2-7	TGTGCCAGCAGTTACCTAGGGGGGAACACTCCCTACGAGCAGTACTTC	CASSYLGGNTPYEQYF
once	-	TRBV29-1	TRBJ1-2	TGCAGCCTATCATCGACTGGTTATGGCTACACCTTC	CSLSSTGYGYTF
-	-	TRBV29-1	TRBJ2-5	TGCAGCGTTGGGGCGGGGCGGGAGACCCAGTACTTC	CSVGAGRETQYF
-	TRBD1	TRBV2	TRBJ2-1	TGTGCCAGCAAAAACAGGGGGAATCACAATGAGCAGTTCTTC	CASKNRGNHNEQFF
-	-	TRBV4-3	TRBJ2-7	TGCGCCAGCAGCCAAGTCACGGCACACTCCTACGAGCAGTACTTC	CASSQVTAHSYEQYF
-	-	TRBV27	TRBJ1-2	TGTGCCAGCAGTTTAACACCTCACTATGGCTACACCTTC	CASSLTPHYGYTF
-	-	TRBV6-6	TRBJ2-3	TGTGCCAGCAGTTACGGACCCCATCGCACAGATACGCAGTATTTT	CASSYGPHRTDTQYF
once	-	TRBV7-3	TRBJ2-3	TGTGCCAGCAGCTTAGCTAGCACAGATACGCAGTATTTT	CASSLASTDTQYF
few	TRBD1	TRBV20-1	TRBJ1-2	TGCACAGGACAGGCAAACTATGGCTACACCTTC	CTGQANYGYTF
once	-	TRBV27	TRBJ1-4	TGTGCCAGCAGTTTCTCGGCAGGGGCTAATGAAAAACTGTTTTTT	CASSFSAGANEKLFF
-	TRBD2	TRBV7-8	TRBJ2-7	TGTGCCAGCAGCGCGAGACTAGCGGGGGGGCGCTACGAGCAGTACTTC	CASSARLAGGRYEQYF
-	TRBD1	TRBV28	TRBJ1-6	TGTGCCAGCGGATCAAGCGCCGGGACAGGTTTTTCTTCACCCCTCCACTTT	CASGSSAGTGFSSPLHF
-	-	TRBV5-6	TRBJ2-5	TGTGCCAGCAGCGAGGGACACCGCGAGACCCAGTACTTC	CASSEGHRETQYF
-	-	TRBV18	TRBJ1-5	TGTGCCAGCTCACCACCGGCTTTTTTAGAGGGATCTCTACCCCCAATATATCAGCCCCAGCATTTT	CASSPPAFLEGSLPPIYQPQHF
once	-	TRBV7-9	TRBJ1-6	TGTGCCAGCAGCTTAGGTAGACATTATAATTCACCCCTCCACTTT	CASSLGRHYNSPLHF
-	-	TRBV4-2	TRBJ2-1	TGTGCCAGCAGCCAAAGGGGGGGGGTAACCTACAATGAGCAGTTCTTC	CASSQRGGVTYNEQFF
-	TRBD1	TRBV28	TRBJ1-1	TGTGCCAGCAGTTTTCGACAGGGACATGAAGCTTTCTTT	CASSFRQGHEAFF
once	-	TRBV5-4	TRBJ2-5	TGTGCCAGCAGCTTGGCCGGGCGGCTCCAAGAGACCCAGTACTTC	CASSLAGRLQETQYF
once	-	TRBV9	TRBJ2-5	TGTGCCAGCAGCGTAGGGCCGCGGGCCGTACAAGAGACCCAGTACTTC	CASSVGPRAVQETQYF
-	-	TRBV2	TRBJ1-5	TGTGCCAGCGGTCAGCCCCAGCATTTT	CASGQPQHF
-	TRBD1	TRBV29-1	TRBJ1-1	TGCAGCGTGAACAAGGGGACAGTTGACACTGAAGCTTTCTTT	CSVNKGTVDTEAFF
-	TRBD2	TRBV9	TRBJ2-5	TGTGCCAGCAGTGAAATAGCGGGGGGACAAGAGACCCAGTACTTC	CASSEIAGGQETQYF
-	-	TRBV7-3	TRBJ1-1	TGTGCCAGCAGCCCTCATGCGAACACTGAAGCTTTCTTT	CASSPHANTEAFF
-	TRBD2	TRBV3-1/TRBV3-2	TRBJ2-1	TGTGCCAGCAGCCAAGGAGGAGCGGGGGGGAGCAATGAGCAGTTCTTC	CASSQGGAGGSNEQFF
-	TRBD1	TRBV4-3	TRBJ2-3	TGCGCCAGCACCTCGGACAGGTGGACAGATACGCAGTATTTT	CASTSDRWTDTQYF
-	-	TRBV5-4	TRBJ1-2	TGTGCCAGCAGCTTGACGACTGGCTATGGCTACACCTTC	CASSLTTGYGYTF
once	-	TRBV27	TRBJ1-5	TGTGCCAGCAGTTACACGTGGGTTAGCAATCAGCCCCAGCATTTT	CASSYTWVSNQPQHF
-	-	TRBV30	TRBJ2-2	TGTGCCTGGAGTGCAGGGACCGGGGAGCTGTTTTTT	CAWSAGTGELFF
once	-	TRBV6-2/TRBV6-3	TRBJ1-1	TGTGCCAGCAGTTCCACGACAGGTTCAGCGGCAGCTTTCTTT	CASSSTTGSAAAFF
-	-	TRBV29-1	TRBJ2-5	TGCAGCGTTTTGGCCCCAACGGACAGCCACTCACAAGAGACCCAGTACTTC	CSVLAPTDSHSQETQYF
many	TRBD1	TRBV13	TRBJ1-6	TGTGCCAGCAGCTCCTTCTGGGACAGGGGACCACACCTCCACTTT	CASSSFWDRGPHLHF
-	-	TRBV19	TRBJ2-6	TGTGCCAGTAGTATGGATCAGGGATACTCTGGGGCCAACGTCCTGACTTTC	CASSMDQGYSGANVLTF
-	-	TRBV6-5	TRBJ1-2	TGTGCCAGCGCAAACCGGGACACTGAGATCTACACCTTC	CASANRDTEIYTF
-	-	TRBV11-2	TRBJ2-3	TGTGCCAGCAGCAGCCTAGATACGCAGTATTTT	CASSSLDTQYF
-	-	TRBV9	TRBJ1-2	TGTGCCAGCAGCCCAGGCACTGGCTACACCTTC	CASSPGTGYTF
-	TRBD1	TRBV5-5	TRBJ2-5	TGTGCCAGCAGCCAAGAAACAGGGGTAGGAGAGACCCAGTACTTC	CASSQETGVGETQYF
-	-	TRBV5-1	TRBJ1-4	TGCGCCAGCAGCTCTTCTTCCATGGGCACTAATGAAAAACTGTTTTTT	CASSSSSMGTNEKLFF
-	-	TRBV29-1	TRBJ2-1	TGCAGCGTTGAGGGAGGGGGTCAAGGGTACAATGAGCAGTTCTTC	CSVEGGGQGYNEQFF
once	-	TRBV27	TRBJ1-4	TGTGCCAGCTATCCGGAGCCGTTAGAGCACTCTAATGAAAAACTGTTTTTT	CASYPEPLEHSNEKLFF
once	TRBD1	TRBV27	TRBJ1-4	TGTGCCAGCAGCGGGACAGGGGCTCGGGGTGAAAAACTGTTTTTT	CASSGTGARGEKLFF
-	TRBD1	TRBV4-3	TRBJ2-3	TGCGCCAGCAGCCAAGATCTATACCGGACAGGGGGCACAGATACGCAGTATTTT	CASSQDLYRTGGTDTQYF
-	-	TRBV11-3	TRBJ1-3	TGTGCCAGCAGCTTCGACTCAGCCGGTGGAAACACCATATATTTT	CASSFDSAGGNTIYF
-	-	TRBV6-5	TRBJ1-2	TGTGCCAGCAGTTACTCACGACAGCCGACTAACTATGGCTACACCTTC	CASSYSRQPTNYGYTF
-	-	TRBV15	TRBJ1-1	TGTGCCACCAGCAGAGGTACGGACAGAGTGAACACTGAAGCTTTCTTT	CATSRGTDRVNTEAFF